The source of this TCR beta chain is a study of glioma-infiltrating T cells after dendritic cell vaccination. This clone was detected a few times. The protocol was immunoSEQ multiplex PCR, while the TCRdb copy is restricted to in-frame clones and leaves out a portion. The table records just over 95,000 clones, around three quarters of them present only once. This sample comprised blood, obtained before dendritic cell vaccination. This TCR was recovered from a human donor with glioblastoma.

CDR3 nucleotide sequence: TGTGCCAGCAGTTCATCACGGAGCTCCTACGAGCAGTACTTC. Its protein product is CASSSSRSSYEQYF. The chain employs TRBV28 and TRBJ2-7; D uncertain. The germline gives CDR1 MDHEN, CDR2 SYDVKM. V was cut by 4 bases and J by 0 bases, with 10 bases left in between. The CDR3 loop spans 14 amino acids.